These T cell receptor beta chains were read from a single sample in a study of shared clonotypes between healthy human individuals. TCRdb's table, derived via immunoSEQ multiplex PCR, lists solely in-frame clones and lacks some. The top ten hold more than 1.5% of the sample, which has around 2,000,000 clones, about 92% seen once. Sequencing used naive CD8+ T cells from PBMCs. The receptors stem from a man younger than 35 in good health. Some clones in this sample may be carry-over from other donors' samples. Each CDR3 is given with its conserved first and last residue. Fields, in order: CDR3 DNA, CDR3 protein, clone size, J gene, V gene, D gene, CDR3 length. D genes are given only for firm matches. Size is stated for part of the rows, as once, few or many counts, or as a class when the clone is expanded.

TGCGCCAGCAAACAGGGGGCGTATACCGGGGAGCTGTTTTTT CASKQGAYTGELFF . TRBJ2-2 TRBV5-1 TRBD1 14
TGTGCCAGCAGTGAAGCTGGCAGGGGACGATTAAATGAAAAACTGTTTTTT CASSEAGRGRLNEKLFF . TRBJ1-4 TRBV6-1 . 17
TGTGCCACCAGCAGAGGGGATCGCGAAGCTTTCTTT CATSRGDREAFF once TRBJ1-1 TRBV15 . 12
TGTGCCACCAGCAAGGGTAGCAGTAGCAATCAGCCCCAGCATTTT CATSKGSSSNQPQHF . TRBJ1-5 TRBV15 . 15
TGTGCCAGCAGGCTCGCGGCCAACTCCTACGAGCAGTACTTC CASRLAANSYEQYF . TRBJ2-7 TRBV28 . 14
TGTGCCAGCAGTCCCAATCCTAGCCCAGATACGCAGTATTTT CASSPNPSPDTQYF . TRBJ2-3 TRBV27 . 14
TGTGCCAGCAGTCGGACCAGGGGAGCCACAACGACCGCCTACGAGCAGTACTTC CASSRTRGATTTAYEQYF . TRBJ2-7 TRBV7-9 . 18
TGTGCCAGCACCCGGGACCTCCCCCCCGGGGAGCTGTTTTTT CASTRDLPPGELFF . TRBJ2-2 TRBV7-2 . 14
TGTGCCAGCAGCGTAGGATCCGGGAGTGGCTACAATGAGCAGTTCTTC CASSVGSGSGYNEQFF once TRBJ2-1 TRBV9 . 16
TGTGCCAGCAGCCCAGGATTAGGCTCTGGAAACACCATATATTTT CASSPGLGSGNTIYF . TRBJ1-3 TRBV7-3 . 15
TGTGCCAGCAGTTTATGGACTCTTGAATGGGGCACTGAAGCTTTCTTT CASSLWTLEWGTEAFF . TRBJ1-1 TRBV28 . 16
TGTGCCAGCACCCAGGACAGTAACTATGGCTACACCTTC CASTQDSNYGYTF . TRBJ1-2 TRBV6-1 . 13
TGTGCCAGCAGTGGGACTAGCGGGAGCTCCGAGCAGTACTTC CASSGTSGSSEQYF . TRBJ2-7 TRBV25-1 TRBD2 14
TGTGCCAGCAGGATGACAGTTACCTTCTACGAGCAGTACTTC CASRMTVTFYEQYF . TRBJ2-7 TRBV6-6 . 14
TGTGCCATCAGTGATCCGGGGGGGGGCCCCTACGAGCAGTACTTC CAISDPGGGPYEQYF . TRBJ2-7 TRBV10-3 TRBD2 15
TGTGCCAGCAGCATTAGCGGGAGGGCCGGGAAGACCCAGTACTTC CASSISGRAGKTQYF . TRBJ2-5 TRBV6-5 TRBD2 15
TGTGCCAGCAGTCCGGGAGACAGACTCACTGAAGCTTTCTTT CASSPGDRLTEAFF . TRBJ1-1 TRBV2 . 14
TGCGCCAGCAGCCAAGATCCTACCTCGAAGTCAGGCTACACCTTC CASSQDPTSKSGYTF . TRBJ1-2 TRBV4-1 . 15
TGTGCCAGTAGTATAGATCGGGGGAGCACAGATACGCAGTATTTT CASSIDRGSTDTQYF . TRBJ2-3 TRBV19 . 15
TGTGCCAGTAGTCTCATAGCGGGAGCGAACCAAGAGACCCAGTACTTC CASSLIAGANQETQYF . TRBJ2-5 TRBV19 TRBD2 16
TGCGCCAGCAGCCAAGGGACTAGCGGAGACTACGAGCAGTACTTC CASSQGTSGDYEQYF . TRBJ2-7 TRBV4-1 TRBD2 15
TGTGCCAGCAGTACCGCCTCGGGACTAGCGGGAGTTGGGAATGAGCAGTTCTTC CASSTASGLAGVGNEQFF . TRBJ2-1 TRBV28 TRBD2 18
TGCGCCAGCAGCTTGGGGGCGGGAGGGCAGTACAATGAGCAGTTCTTC CASSLGAGGQYNEQFF . TRBJ2-1 TRBV5-1 TRBD2 16
TGTGCCAGCTCACCGGCAGGGGGCGATGAAAAACTGTTTTTT CASSPAGGDEKLFF . TRBJ1-4 TRBV18 TRBD1 14
TGTGCCTGGAGTCTTAGGACAGGGTATGCTGCTAACTATGGCTACACCTTC CAWSLRTGYAANYGYTF . TRBJ1-2 TRBV30 TRBD1 17
TGCGCCAGCAGCCCAGGGACAGGGGGTCGCTACGAGCAGTACTTC CASSPGTGGRYEQYF . TRBJ2-7 TRBV5-1 TRBD1 15
TGTGCCAGCAACACGGGTGGCGGGAGCTCCTACGAGCAGTACTTC CASNTGGGSSYEQYF . TRBJ2-7 TRBV18 TRBD2 15
TGTGCCAGCAGTTCAGGGAGCTCCTACAATGAGCAGTTCTTC CASSSGSSYNEQFF . TRBJ2-1 TRBV27 . 14
TGCACCAGCAGCCAAGATTCACAGGGTGCCTACGAGCAGTACTTC CTSSQDSQGAYEQYF . TRBJ2-7 TRBV1 . 15
TGTGCCAGCAGTTTAATGGGTAGCGGGGACTCTGGCTACGAGCAGTACTTC CASSLMGSGDSGYEQYF . TRBJ2-7 TRBV27 TRBD2 17
TGTGCCATCAGTGTGGGACGCTTTAACGAGCAGTACTTC CAISVGRFNEQYF few TRBJ2-7 TRBV10-3 . 13
TGTGCCAGCAGCTTAGAACTGACGTCCTACGAGCAGTACTTC CASSLELTSYEQYF . TRBJ2-7 TRBV7-6 . 14
TGTGCCAGCAGGGGAGACGGGTTCTCTGGGGCCAACGTCCTGACTTTC CASRGDGFSGANVLTF . TRBJ2-6 TRBV27 . 16
TGTGCCAGCTCAAATCATCCCAACACCGGGGAGCTGTTTTTT CASSNHPNTGELFF . TRBJ2-2 TRBV18 . 14